This T cell receptor (beta chain) was observed in a study of blood T cells in healthy people across ages. Study details: Capture by template switching was about one barcoded beta molecule per two T cells.

Study results and limitations: Researchers said unsorted PBMCs prevented a conclusive naive versus antigen-experienced comparison. Greater diversity and more naive CD4+ cells were seen in long-lived donors than in aged donors. Estimated diversity, derived from one million T cells, was regarded as an underestimate.

Only one count was recorded for this clonotype. Its antigen remains unidentified. The V and J ends lost 7 bases and 2 bases respectively, with 18 bases between them. The CDR3 sequence is 15 residues long. CDR1 is SNHLY, CDR2 FYNNEI, per germline. A second about 6 to 12 cycle PCR used barcoded and J-beta primers. TCRdb re-called the 5' RACE reads with MiXCR, one entry per CDR3 protein. This sample carries about 620,000 distinct CDR3 sequences, around 52% of them seen once, and the ten largest clones take 13%. The sequence was collected from a woman aged 80 or over in good health. Sequenced: blood. V is TRBV2 and J is TRBJ2-7; D call uncertain. CDR3 in DNA: TGTGCCAGCATTCAGACGGCAGGAATACCCTACGAGCAGTACTTC. Amino acid sequence: CASIQTAGIPYEQYF.